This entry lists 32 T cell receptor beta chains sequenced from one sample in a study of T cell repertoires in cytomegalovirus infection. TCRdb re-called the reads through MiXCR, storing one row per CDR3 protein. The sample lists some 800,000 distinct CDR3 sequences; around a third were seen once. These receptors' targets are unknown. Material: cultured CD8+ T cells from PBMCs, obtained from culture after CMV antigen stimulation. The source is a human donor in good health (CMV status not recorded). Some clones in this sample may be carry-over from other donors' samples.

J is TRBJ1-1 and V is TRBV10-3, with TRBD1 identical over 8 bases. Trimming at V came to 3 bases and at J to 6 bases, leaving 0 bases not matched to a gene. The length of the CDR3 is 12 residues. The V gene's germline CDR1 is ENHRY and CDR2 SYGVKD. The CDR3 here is CAISEQGAEAFF. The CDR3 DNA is TGTGCCATCAGTGAACAGGGGGCTGAAGCTTTCTTT.

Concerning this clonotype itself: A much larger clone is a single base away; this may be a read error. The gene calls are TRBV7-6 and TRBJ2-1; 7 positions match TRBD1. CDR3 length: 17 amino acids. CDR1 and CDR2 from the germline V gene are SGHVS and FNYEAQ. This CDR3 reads CVSSQSSGGNSYNEQFF. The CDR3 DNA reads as TGTGTCAGCAGCCAAAGTTCAGGGGGAAACTCCTACAATGAGCAGTTCTTC.

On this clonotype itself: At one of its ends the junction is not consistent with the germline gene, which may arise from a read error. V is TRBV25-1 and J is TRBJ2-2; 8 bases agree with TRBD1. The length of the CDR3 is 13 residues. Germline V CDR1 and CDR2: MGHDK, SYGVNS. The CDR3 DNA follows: TGTGTCAGCAGTGACAGGGGAGGCGGGGAGCTGTTTTTT. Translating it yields CVSSDRGGGELFF.

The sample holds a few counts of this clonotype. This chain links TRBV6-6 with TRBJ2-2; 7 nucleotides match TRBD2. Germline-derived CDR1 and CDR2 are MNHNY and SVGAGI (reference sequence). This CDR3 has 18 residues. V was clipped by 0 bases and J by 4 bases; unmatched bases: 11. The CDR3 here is CASSYSETTGGVTGELFF. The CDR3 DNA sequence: TGTGCCAGCAGTTACTCGGAAACTACGGGGGGAGTCACCGGGGAGCTGTTTTTT.

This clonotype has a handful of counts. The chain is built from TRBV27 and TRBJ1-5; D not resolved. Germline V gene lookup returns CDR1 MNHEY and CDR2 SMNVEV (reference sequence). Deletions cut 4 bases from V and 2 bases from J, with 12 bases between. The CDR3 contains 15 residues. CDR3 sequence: CASSYTGRRNQPQHF. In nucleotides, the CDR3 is TGTGCCAGCAGTTATACCGGCAGGCGCAATCAGCCCCAGCATTTT.

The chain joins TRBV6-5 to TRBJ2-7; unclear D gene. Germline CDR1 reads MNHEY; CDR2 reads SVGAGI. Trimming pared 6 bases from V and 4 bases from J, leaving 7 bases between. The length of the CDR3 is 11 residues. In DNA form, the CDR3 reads TGTGCCAGCAGAACAGCTTACGAGCAGTACTTC. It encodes CASRTAYEQYF.

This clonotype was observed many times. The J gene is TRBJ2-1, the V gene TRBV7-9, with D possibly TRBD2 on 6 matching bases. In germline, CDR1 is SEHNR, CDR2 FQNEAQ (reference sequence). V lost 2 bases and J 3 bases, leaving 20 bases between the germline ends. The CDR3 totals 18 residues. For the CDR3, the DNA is TGTGCCAGCAGCTTATCCCCCCCGGGAGCCCACCTCTACAATGAGCAGTTCTTC. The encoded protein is CASSLSPPGAHLYNEQFF.

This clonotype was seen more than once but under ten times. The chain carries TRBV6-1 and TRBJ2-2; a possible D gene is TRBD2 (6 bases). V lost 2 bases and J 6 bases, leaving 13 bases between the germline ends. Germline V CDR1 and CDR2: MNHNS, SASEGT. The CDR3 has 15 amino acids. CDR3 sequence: CASSESEGLAGELFF. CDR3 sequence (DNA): TGTGCCAGCAGTGAATCGGAGGGGTTGGCCGGGGAGCTGTTTTTT.

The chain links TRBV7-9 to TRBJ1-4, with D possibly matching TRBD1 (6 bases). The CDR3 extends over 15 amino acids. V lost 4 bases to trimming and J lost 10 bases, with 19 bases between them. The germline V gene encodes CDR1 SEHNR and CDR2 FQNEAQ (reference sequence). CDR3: CASSSLKDSEPKLFF. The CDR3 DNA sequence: TGTGCCAGCAGCTCCCTAAAGGACAGTGAGCCAAAACTGTTTTTT.

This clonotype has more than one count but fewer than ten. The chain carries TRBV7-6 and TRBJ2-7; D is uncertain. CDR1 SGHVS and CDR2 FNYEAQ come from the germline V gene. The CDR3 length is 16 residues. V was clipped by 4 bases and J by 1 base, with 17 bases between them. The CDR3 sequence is CASSYPRTAGSYEQYF. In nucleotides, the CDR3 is TGTGCCAGCAGCTACCCACGCACAGCCGGATCCTACGAGCAGTACTTC.

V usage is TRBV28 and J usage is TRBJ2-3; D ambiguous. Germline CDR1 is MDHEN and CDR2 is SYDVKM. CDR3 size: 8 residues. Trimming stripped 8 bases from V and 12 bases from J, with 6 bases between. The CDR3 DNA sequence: TGTGCCAGCGTATCACAGTATTTT. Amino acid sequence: CASVSQYF.

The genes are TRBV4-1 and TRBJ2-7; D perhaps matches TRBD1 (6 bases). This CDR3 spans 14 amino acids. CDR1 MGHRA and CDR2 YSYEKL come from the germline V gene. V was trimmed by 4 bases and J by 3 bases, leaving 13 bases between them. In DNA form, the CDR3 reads TGCGCCAGCAGCCCCCGGGACAACTACTACGAGCAGTACGTC. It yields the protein CASSPRDNYYEQYV.

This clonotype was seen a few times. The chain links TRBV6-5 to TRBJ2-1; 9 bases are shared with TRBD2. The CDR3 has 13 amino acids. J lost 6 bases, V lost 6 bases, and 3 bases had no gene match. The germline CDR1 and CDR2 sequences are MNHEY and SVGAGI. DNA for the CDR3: TGTGCCAGCAGGAGCGGGGGGCCCAATGAGCAGTTCTTC. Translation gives CASRSGGPNEQFF.

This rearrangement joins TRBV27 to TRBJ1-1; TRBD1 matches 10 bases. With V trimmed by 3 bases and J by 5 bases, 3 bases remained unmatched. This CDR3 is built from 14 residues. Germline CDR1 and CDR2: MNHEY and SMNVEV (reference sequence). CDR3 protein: CASSFGTGETEAFF. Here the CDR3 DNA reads TGTGCCAGCAGTTTCGGGACAGGGGAAACTGAAGCTTTCTTT.

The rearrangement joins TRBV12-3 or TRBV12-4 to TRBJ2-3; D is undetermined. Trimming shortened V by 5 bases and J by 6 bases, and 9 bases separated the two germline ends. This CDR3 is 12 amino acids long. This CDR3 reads CASSPGYDTQYF. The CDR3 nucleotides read TGTGCCAGCAGTCCGGGTTATGATACGCAGTATTTT.

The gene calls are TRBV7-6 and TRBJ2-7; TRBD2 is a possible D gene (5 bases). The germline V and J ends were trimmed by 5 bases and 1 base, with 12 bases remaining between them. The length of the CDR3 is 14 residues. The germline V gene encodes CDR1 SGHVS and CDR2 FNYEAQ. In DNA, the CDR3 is TGTGCCAGCAGCCCGGAGGTGGGGTCCTACGAGCAGTACGTC. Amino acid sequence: CASSPEVGSYEQYV.

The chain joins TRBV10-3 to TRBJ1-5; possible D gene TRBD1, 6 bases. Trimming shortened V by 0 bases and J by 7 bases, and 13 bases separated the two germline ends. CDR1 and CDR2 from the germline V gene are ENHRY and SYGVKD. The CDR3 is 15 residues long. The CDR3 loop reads CAISESNRADQPQHF. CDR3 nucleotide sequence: TGTGCCATCAGTGAGTCAAACAGGGCCGACCAGCCCCAGCATTTT.

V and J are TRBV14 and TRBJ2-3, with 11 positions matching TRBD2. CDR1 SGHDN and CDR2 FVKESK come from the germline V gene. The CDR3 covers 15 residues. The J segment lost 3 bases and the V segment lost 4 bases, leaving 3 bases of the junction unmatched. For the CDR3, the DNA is TGTGCCAGCAGCCGAAGACTAGCGGGGACAGATACGCAGTATTTT. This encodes CASSRRLAGTDTQYF. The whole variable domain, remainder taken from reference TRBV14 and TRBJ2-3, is EAGVTQFPSHSVIEKGQTVTLRCDPISGHDNLYWYRRVMGKEIKFLLHFVKESKQDESGMPNNRFLAERTGGTYSTLKVQPAELEDSGVYFCASSRRLAGTDTQYFGPGTRLTVL.

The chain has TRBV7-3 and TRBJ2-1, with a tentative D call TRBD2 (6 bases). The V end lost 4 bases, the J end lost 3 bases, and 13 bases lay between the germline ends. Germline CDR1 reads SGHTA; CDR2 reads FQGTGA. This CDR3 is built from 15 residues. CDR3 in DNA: TGTGCCAGCAGCTCCGGACTAACAAACTACAATGAGCAGTTCTTC. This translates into CASSSGLTNYNEQFF.

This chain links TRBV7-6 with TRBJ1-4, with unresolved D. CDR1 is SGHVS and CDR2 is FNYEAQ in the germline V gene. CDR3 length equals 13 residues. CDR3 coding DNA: TGTGTCACACTTGGCGCAACTAATGAAAAACTGTTTTTT. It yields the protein CVTLGATNEKLFF. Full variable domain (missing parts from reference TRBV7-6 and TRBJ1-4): GAGVSQSPRYKVTKRGQDVALRCDPISGHVSLYWYRQALGQGPEFLTYFNYEAQQDKSGLPNDRFSAERPEGSISTLTIQRTEQRDSAMYRCVTLGATNEKLFFGSGTQLSVL.

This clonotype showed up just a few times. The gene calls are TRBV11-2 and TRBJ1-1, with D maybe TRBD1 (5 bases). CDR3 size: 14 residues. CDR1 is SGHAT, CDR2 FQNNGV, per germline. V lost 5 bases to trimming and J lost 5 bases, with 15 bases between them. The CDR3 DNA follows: TGTGCCAGCAGCCATAGACAGATTATTACTGAAGCTTTCTTT. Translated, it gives CASSHRQIITEAFF.

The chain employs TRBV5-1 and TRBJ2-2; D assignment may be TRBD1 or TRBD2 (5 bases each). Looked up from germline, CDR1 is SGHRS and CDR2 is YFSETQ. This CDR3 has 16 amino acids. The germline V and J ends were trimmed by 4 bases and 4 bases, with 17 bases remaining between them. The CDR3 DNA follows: TGCGCCAGCAGCGAGGGCCGAGGGGTAGGCACCGGGGAGCTGTTTTTT. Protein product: CASSEGRGVGTGELFF.

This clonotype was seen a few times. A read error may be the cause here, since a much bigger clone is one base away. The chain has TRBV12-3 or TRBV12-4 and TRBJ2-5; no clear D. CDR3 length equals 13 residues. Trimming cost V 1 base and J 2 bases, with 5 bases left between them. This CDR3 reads CASSLVQQETQYF. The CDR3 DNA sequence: TGTGCCAGCAGTTTAGTACAACAAGAGACCCAGTACTTC.

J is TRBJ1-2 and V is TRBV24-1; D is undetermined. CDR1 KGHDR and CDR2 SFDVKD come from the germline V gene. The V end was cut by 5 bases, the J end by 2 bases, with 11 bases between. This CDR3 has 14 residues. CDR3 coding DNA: TGTGCCACCAGTGGCCGAGGTGGGAACTATGGCTACACCTTC. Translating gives CATSGRGGNYGYTF.

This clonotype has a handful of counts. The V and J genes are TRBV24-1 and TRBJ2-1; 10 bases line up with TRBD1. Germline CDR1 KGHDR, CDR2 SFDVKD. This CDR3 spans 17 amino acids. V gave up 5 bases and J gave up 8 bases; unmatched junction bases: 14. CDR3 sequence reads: CATSGTERDRGSHEQFF. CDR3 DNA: TGTGCCACCAGTGGAACGGAGAGGGACAGGGGAAGCCATGAGCAGTTCTTC.

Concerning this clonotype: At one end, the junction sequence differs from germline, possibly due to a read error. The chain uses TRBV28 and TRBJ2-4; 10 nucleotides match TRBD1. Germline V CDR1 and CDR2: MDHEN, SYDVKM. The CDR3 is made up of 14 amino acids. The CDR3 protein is CVSSRDRGKNIQYF. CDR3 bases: TGTGTCAGCAGTAGGGACAGGGGTAAAAACATTCAGTACTTC. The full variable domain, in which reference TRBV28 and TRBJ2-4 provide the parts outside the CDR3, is DVKVTQSSRYLVKRTGEKVFLECVQDMDHENMFWYRQDPGLGLRLIYFSYDVKMKEKGDIPEGYSVSREKKERFSLILESASTNQTSMYLCVSSRDRGKNIQYFGAGTRLSVL.

The CDR3 loop is CASSQEGLAGGLPTGELFF. CDR3 DNA sequence: TGTGCCAGCAGCCAAGAAGGCCTAGCGGGGGGGCTCCCCACCGGGGAGCTGTTTTTT. The V and J genes are TRBV3-1 and TRBJ2-2, with 12 bases matching TRBD2. Germline V gene lookup returns CDR1 LGHDT and CDR2 YNNKEL (reference sequence). V lost 0 bases to trimming and J lost 4 bases; unmatched junction nucleotides: 9. CDR3 length: 19 amino acids.

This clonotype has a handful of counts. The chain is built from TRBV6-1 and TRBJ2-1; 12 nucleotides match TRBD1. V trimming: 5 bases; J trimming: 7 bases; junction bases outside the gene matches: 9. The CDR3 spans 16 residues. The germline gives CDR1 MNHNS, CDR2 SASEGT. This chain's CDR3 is CASSTRDRGLHNEQFF. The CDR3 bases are TGTGCCAGCAGTACCCGGGACAGGGGGCTTCATAATGAGCAGTTCTTC.

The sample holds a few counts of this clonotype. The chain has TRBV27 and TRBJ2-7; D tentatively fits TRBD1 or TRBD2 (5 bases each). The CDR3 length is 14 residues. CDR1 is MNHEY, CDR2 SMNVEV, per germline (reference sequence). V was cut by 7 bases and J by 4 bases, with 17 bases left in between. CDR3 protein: CASIPGRSQYEQYF. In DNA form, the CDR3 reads TGTGCCAGCATCCCGGGACGATCTCAATACGAGCAGTACTTC.

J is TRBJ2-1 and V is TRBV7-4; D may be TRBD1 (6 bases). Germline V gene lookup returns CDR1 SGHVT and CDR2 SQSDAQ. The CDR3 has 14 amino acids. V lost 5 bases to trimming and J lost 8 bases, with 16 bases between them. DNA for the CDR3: TGTGCCAGCAGCGGCCCGAACAGGGCGGATGAGCAGTTCTTC. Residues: CASSGPNRADEQFF.

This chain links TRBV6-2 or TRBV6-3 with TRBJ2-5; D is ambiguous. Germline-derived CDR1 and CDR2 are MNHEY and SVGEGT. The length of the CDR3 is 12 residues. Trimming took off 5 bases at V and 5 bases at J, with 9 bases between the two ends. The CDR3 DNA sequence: TGTGCCAGCAGTGACTTAAGGGAGACCCAGTACTTC. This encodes CASSDLRETQYF.

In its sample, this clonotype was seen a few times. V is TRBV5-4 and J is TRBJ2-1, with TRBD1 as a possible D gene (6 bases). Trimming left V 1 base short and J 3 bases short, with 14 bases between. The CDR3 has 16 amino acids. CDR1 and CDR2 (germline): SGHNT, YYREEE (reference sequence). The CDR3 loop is CASSLRGTLGYNEQFF. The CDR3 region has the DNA TGTGCCAGCAGCTTGAGGGGGACCCTTGGCTACAATGAGCAGTTCTTC.